Reported below is one T cell receptor (beta chain). As yet, its antigen is unknown. These data belong to a study of T cell responses to AZD1222 COVID-19 vaccine. Study results and caveats: At baseline, seropositivity was found in only six or seven AZD1222 recipients. White British donors predominated, females outnumbered males, and clonal diversity was possibly underestimated.

Sequencing used immunoSEQ multiplex PCR; TCRdb keeps in-frame clones, though not all of them. The sample includes about 130,000 clones, about 91% seen only once; the top ten take approximately 2.8%. This material consisted of peripheral blood, taken on day 0 of AZD1222 vaccination. The clonotype was recovered from an adult in good health.

The CDR3 bases are TGTGCCAGCAGCCGGACAGGGGATATTTATGGCTACACCTTC. Encoded protein: CASSRTGDIYGYTF. This chain connects TRBV9 to TRBJ1-2; TRBD1 matches 9 bases. This CDR3 has 14 residues. CDR1 SGDLS and CDR2 YYNGEE come from the germline V gene. Germline trimming cut 4 bases from V and 5 bases from J; bases unmatched to any gene: 6.